This T cell receptor beta chain emerged from a study of low-dose radiotherapy and immunotherapy resistance in tumors. About the research overall: With 1 Gy per fraction every two weeks, Cohort 2 accumulated 13 Gy across 26 weeks.

Time point: before trial treatment. Over 20 PCR cycles, TCRs were amplified from a constant-region primer and V-primer adapter. TCRdb re-analysed the reads in MiXCR, keeping a single row per CDR3 protein. The sample carries about 50,000 distinct CDR3 sequences, roughly 12% recorded once. CDR1 is MGHRA, CDR2 YSYEKL, per germline. CDR3 size: 15 residues. The V gene lost 0 bases and the J gene lost 1 base, with 9 bases spanning the gap. This clonotype was seen at least ten times. The sample was PBMCs, taken before treatment. This clonotype was sampled from a female donor with ovarian cancer. The V gene is TRBV4-1, the J gene TRBJ1-2; D call uncertain. As DNA, the CDR3 is TGCGCCAGCAGCCAAGATCTAGGATTTAACTATGGCTACACCTTC. It is translated as CASSQDLGFNYGYTF.